This T cell receptor (beta chain) comes out of a study of T cells in localized non-small cell lung cancer. CDR1 is SQVTM, CDR2 ANQGSEA, per germline. Trimming removed 6 bases at V and 3 bases at J, with 12 bases between. The CDR3 is 13 amino acids. Clones were sequenced by immunoSEQ multiplex PCR, and TCRdb holds only the in-frame ones, with some missing. The sample holds 3,500 or so clones, 25% to 35% seen once. V usage is TRBV29-1 and J usage is TRBJ2-1, with TRBD2 as a possible D gene (5 bases). This clonotype was obtained from a woman between 40 and 69 years old with stage I lung adenocarcinoma. The input for sequencing was normal lung tissue next to the tumor, taken before any cancer treatment. The DNA for the CDR3 is TGCAGCGTCTCAGTCCGGGACTACAATGAGCAGTTCTTC. Encoded protein: CSVSVRDYNEQFF.